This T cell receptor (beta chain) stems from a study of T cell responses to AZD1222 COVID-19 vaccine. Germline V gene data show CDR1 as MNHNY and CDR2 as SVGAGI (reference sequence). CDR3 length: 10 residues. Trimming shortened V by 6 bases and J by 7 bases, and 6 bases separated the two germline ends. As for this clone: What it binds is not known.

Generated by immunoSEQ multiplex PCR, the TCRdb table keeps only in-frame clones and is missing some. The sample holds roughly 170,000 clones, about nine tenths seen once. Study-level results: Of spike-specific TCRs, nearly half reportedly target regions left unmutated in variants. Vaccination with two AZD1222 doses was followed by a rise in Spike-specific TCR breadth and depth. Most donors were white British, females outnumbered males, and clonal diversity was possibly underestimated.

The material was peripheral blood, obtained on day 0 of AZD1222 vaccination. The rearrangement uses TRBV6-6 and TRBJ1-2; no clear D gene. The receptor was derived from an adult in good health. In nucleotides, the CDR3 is TGTGCCAGCAGCGCCCGTGGCTACACCTTC. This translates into CASSARGYTF.